This is a list of T cell receptor beta chains from one sample in a study of T cells in Graves' hyperthyroidism and ophthalmopathy. TCRdb reprocessed the multiplex PCR reads via MiXCR and lists one record per CDR3 protein. The sample has 500,000 to 800,000 distinct CDR3 sequences, over 40% seen once; the top ten hold 7% to 7.5%. Sequencing input: peripheral blood or thyroid tissue (not recorded which). Receptor source: an adult man with Graves' disease, either hyperthyroidism or ophthalmopathy (not recorded which). CDR3s include the opening cysteine and the closing phenylalanine or tryptophan. A D gene is named only where the DNA matches it firmly. Not all rows give a size; the values are once, few, many and, for expanded clones, a class.

TGTGCCACCAGCGCCTGGACAGGGAGCTCCTATGGCTACACCTTC	CATSAWTGSSYGYTF	TRBV15	TRBJ1-2	TRBD1	.
TGTGCCAGCAGTGCAGTAGGTCCAAGGGATGGCTACACCTTC	CASSAVGPRDGYTF	TRBV2	TRBJ1-2	.	many
TGTGCCAGCAGCTCCGGGACAGGGATAGGCTACACCTTC	CASSSGTGIGYTF	TRBV7-9	TRBJ1-2	TRBD1	once
TGCGCCAGCAAATCCGACGGGACACTCGAACTCGAGCAGTACTTC	CASKSDGTLELEQYF	TRBV10-2	TRBJ2-7	.	.
TGTGCCAGCAGTTCCCCCGCGGTAATGTGGGACACCATATATTTT	CASSSPAVMWDTIYF	TRBV12-3/TRBV12-4	TRBJ1-3	.	few
TGCGCCAGCAGCTTGGCGTTTGGGGACAGCGTAAACTATGGCTACACCTTC	CASSLAFGDSVNYGYTF	TRBV5-1	TRBJ1-2	TRBD1	few
TGCAGCGCCAGCGGGGGGGACACCGGGGAGCTGTTTTTT	CSASGGDTGELFF	TRBV29-1	TRBJ2-2	TRBD2	.
TGTGCCAGCAGCCCGAGGGGGGACAACCCTAATGAAAAACTGTTTTTT	CASSPRGDNPNEKLFF	TRBV7-3	TRBJ1-4	.	few
TGTGCCAGCAGTGCCCTCCGGGACAGAAGTCAGCCCCAGCATTTT	CASSALRDRSQPQHF	TRBV2	TRBJ1-5	TRBD1	many
TGCGCCAGCGGGACAAAGGATCAGCCCCAGCATTTT	CASGTKDQPQHF	TRBV10-2	TRBJ1-5	.	.
TGCAGCGTGACGACAGGGGAGGGCCTCGACGAGCAGTACTTC	CSVTTGEGLDEQYF	TRBV29-1	TRBJ2-7	.	.
TGCGCCAGCAGTGCCGGGGGGCTACCCTACGAGCAGTACTTC	CASSAGGLPYEQYF	TRBV10-2	TRBJ2-7	.	few
TGTGCCAGCAGCCCCTGGGGGGAAACGGGCAATCAGCCCCAGCATTTT	CASSPWGETGNQPQHF	TRBV11-1	TRBJ1-5	.	few
TGTGCCGTCGGCGGAGGGGACAGGGTTCAGCCCCAGCATTTT	CAVGGGDRVQPQHF	TRBV24-1	TRBJ1-5	TRBD1	many
TGTGCCAGCAGCTTAGATAAGGGGAACGAGCAGTACTTC	CASSLDKGNEQYF	TRBV13	TRBJ2-7	.	.
TGTGCCACCAGTGACCTGGGGGGCCGTGAAGCTTTC	CATSDLGGREAF	TRBV24-1	TRBJ2-6	.	.
TGTGCCAGCAGCTGGGGCCTAAGTAATGAAAAACTGTTTTTT	CASSWGLSNEKLFF	TRBV7-2	TRBJ1-4	.	.
TGTGCCAGCAGCCCAGACTTGGGACAAACCGGGGAGCTGTTTTTT	CASSPDLGQTGELFF	TRBV7-3	TRBJ2-2	.	.
TGTGCCATCCGGGACACCCGGACTTATAATTCACCCCTCCACTTT	CAIRDTRTYNSPLHF	TRBV10-3	TRBJ1-6	.	many
TGTGCCACCAGTGACCCGACTAGCGGGAGTTACGAGCAGTACTTC	CATSDPTSGSYEQYF	TRBV24-1	TRBJ2-7	TRBD2	many
TGCAGTGCTAGAATGCCAGCGCAGGGATATGGCTACACCTTC	CSARMPAQGYGYTF	TRBV20-1	TRBJ1-2	.	.
TGCAGTGCTCAGGACAGGGGGCGCGAGGAGACCCAGTACTTC	CSAQDRGREETQYF	TRBV20-1	TRBJ2-5	TRBD1	few
TGTGCCAGCAGGCTTTCCGGGACTCCCGGCTACGAGCAGTACTTC	CASRLSGTPGYEQYF	TRBV7-9	TRBJ2-7	.	.
TGTGCCAGCAGCTTGAAGCTGCCAAAAGAGACCCAGTACTTC	CASSLKLPKETQYF	TRBV5-8	TRBJ2-5	.	few
TGCAGCGCCCCCGGACAGACCTTCGATGGCTACACCTTC	CSAPGQTFDGYTF	TRBV29-1	TRBJ1-2	.	.
TGCAGTGCTAGAGATCGAGGGGCCCCTAACTATGGCTACACCTTC	CSARDRGAPNYGYTF	TRBV20-1	TRBJ1-2	.	.
TGCAGCGTTCGAACAGGGTCTTCAGCTTTCTTT	CSVRTGSSAFF	TRBV29-1	TRBJ1-1	.	.
TGCAGTGCTAGATGGACAGGGGCCCGAGAGACCCAGTACTTC	CSARWTGARETQYF	TRBV20-1	TRBJ2-5	TRBD1	.
TGTGCCAGCAGCGGCGACCCCCTGCTAGCGGTGAACACCGGGGAGCTGTTTTTT	CASSGDPLLAVNTGELFF	TRBV7-9	TRBJ2-2	TRBD2	.
TGTGCCAGCAGTTACAGGACAGGGTTCGAGACCCAGCACTTC	CASSYRTGFETQHF	TRBV6-5	TRBJ2-5	TRBD1	.
TGCAGTGCCTACGGGACTAGCGGGAGCCGAGAGACCCAGTACTTC	CSAYGTSGSRETQYF	TRBV20-1	TRBJ2-5	TRBD2	many
TGTGCCATCAGTGGGGGACAGGGCCAGCATTTT	CAISGGQGQHF	TRBV10-3	TRBJ1-5	TRBD1	.
TGTGCCAGCAGCTTTGAAGTTGGGATAGAGTGGGCTTTCTTT	CASSFEVGIEWAFF	TRBV7-4	TRBJ1-1	.	.
TGCAGTGCTAGAGAGGGTCGGGACTATGGCTACACCTTC	CSAREGRDYGYTF	TRBV20-1	TRBJ1-2	.	.
TGCAGCGTGGGCCATAGCGGAAACTACGAGCAGTACTTC	CSVGHSGNYEQYF	TRBV29-1	TRBJ2-7	.	.
TGTGCCACCAGCAGAGTGGGGATTACAGGGGCGGGCAATCAGCCCCAGCATTTT	CATSRVGITGAGNQPQHF	TRBV15	TRBJ1-5	TRBD1	.
TGTGCCAGCAGTGTACGAGTGGGACAGGGAATGGTCTTAGATGGCTACACCTTC	CASSVRVGQGMVLDGYTF	TRBV25-1	TRBJ1-2	TRBD1	.